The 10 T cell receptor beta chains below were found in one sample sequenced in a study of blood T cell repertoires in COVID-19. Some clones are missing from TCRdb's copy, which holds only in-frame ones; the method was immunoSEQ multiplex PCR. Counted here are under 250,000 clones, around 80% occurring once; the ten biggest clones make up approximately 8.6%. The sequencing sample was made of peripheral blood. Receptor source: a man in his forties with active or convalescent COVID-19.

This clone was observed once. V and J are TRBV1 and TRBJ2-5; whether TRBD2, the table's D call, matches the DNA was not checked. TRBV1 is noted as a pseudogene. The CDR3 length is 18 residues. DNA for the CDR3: TGCACCAGCAGCCAAGGGGGCGTAAAGCAACTGGCGGGGGAGACCCAGTACTTC. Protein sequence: CTSSQGGVKQLAGETQYF.

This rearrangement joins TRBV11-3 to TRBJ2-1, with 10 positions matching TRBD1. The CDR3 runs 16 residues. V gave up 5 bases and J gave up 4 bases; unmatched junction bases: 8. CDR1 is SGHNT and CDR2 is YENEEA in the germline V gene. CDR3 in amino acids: CASSPLGGQGYNEQFF. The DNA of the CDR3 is TGTGCCAGCAGCCCTCTGGGGGGACAGGGGTACAATGAGCAGTTCTTC.

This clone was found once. The CDR3 protein is CASSPPGHELYEQYF. CDR3 bases: TGTGCCAGCTCACCACCGGGACACGAGCTCTACGAGCAGTACTTC. This rearrangement joins TRBV18 to TRBJ2-7, with D maybe TRBD1 (6 bases). Trimming pared 0 bases from V and 3 bases from J, leaving 12 bases between. The CDR3 extends over 15 amino acids. Germline V gene sequence: CDR1 KGHSH, CDR2 LQKENI.

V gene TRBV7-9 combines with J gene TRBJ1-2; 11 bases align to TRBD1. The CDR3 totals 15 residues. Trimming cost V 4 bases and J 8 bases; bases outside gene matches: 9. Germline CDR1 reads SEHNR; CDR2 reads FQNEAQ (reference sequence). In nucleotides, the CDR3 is TGTGCCAGCAGCTCGGGACAGGGGGTTACGAGGGGCTACACCTTC. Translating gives CASSSGQGVTRGYTF.

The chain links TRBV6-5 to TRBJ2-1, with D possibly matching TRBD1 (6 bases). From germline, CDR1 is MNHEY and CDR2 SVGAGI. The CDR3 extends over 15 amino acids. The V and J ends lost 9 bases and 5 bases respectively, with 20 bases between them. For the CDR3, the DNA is TGTGCCAGGGGGACATGGGAGCCCCCAGACAATGAGCAGTTCTTC. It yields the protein CARGTWEPPDNEQFF.

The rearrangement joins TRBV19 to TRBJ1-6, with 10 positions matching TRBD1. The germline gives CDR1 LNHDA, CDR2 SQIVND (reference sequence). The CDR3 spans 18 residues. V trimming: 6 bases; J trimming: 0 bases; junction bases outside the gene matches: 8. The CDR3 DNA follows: TGTGCCAGTAGCTCGGGACAGGGGCCAAGCTCCTATAATTCACCCCTCCACTTT. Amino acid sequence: CASSSGQGPSSYNSPLHF.

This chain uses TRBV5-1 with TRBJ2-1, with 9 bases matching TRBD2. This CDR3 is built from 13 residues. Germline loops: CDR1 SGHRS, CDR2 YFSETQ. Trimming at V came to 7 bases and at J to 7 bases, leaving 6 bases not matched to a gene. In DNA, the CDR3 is TGCGCCAGCGTAGCGGGAGAGCTTAATGAGCAGTTCTTC. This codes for CASVAGELNEQFF.

CDR3 in amino acids: CASSQDKLAGGQTQYF. CDR3 nucleotides: TGTGCCAGCAGCCAAGATAAACTAGCGGGGGGGCAAACGCAGTATTTT. The chain combines TRBV4-2 with TRBJ2-3, with 13 bases fitting TRBD2. This CDR3 region has 16 residues. V dropped 0 bases and J dropped 9; count of bases not matched to a gene: 6. Germline CDR1 LGHNA, CDR2 YNFKEQ.

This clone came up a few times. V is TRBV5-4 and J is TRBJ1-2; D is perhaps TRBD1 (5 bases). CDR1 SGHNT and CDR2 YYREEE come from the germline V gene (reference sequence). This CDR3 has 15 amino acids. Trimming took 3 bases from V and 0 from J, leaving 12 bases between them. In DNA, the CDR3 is TGTGCCAGCAGCTCCTCCATGACAGCTAACTATGGCTACACCTTC. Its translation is CASSSSMTANYGYTF.

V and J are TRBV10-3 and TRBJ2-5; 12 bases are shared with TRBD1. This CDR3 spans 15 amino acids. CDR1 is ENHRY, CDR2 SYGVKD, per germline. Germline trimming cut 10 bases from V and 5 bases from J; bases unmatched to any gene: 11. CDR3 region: CATSGGTGGRETQYF. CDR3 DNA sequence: TGTGCCACCAGCGGCGGGACAGGGGGCCGGGAGACCCAGTACTTC.